This T cell receptor beta chain is from a study of T cells in Graves' hyperthyroidism and ophthalmopathy. About this clonotype: The antigen is unknown.

Trimming took off 3 bases at V and 7 bases at J, with 16 bases between the two ends. The CDR3 consists of 15 residues. The germline CDR1 and CDR2 sequences are SGHTA and FQGNSA. RNA transcripts served as the template for amplifying TCR beta CDR3 regions. The TCR CDR3 first-round RT-PCR relied on the HTBI primer set. TCRdb re-called the multiplex PCR reads with MiXCR, one entry per CDR3 protein. The sample has hundreds of thousands of distinct CDR3 sequences, roughly 21% seen once. Study observations and caveats: Ophthalmopathy, as predicted by the model, came a median roughly 6.5 months after the prediction.

The sequence derives from a man aged 35-49 years with Graves' ophthalmopathy. The chain combines TRBV7-2 with TRBJ2-1, with D possibly being TRBD2 (5 bases). The sequenced material came from blood. The CDR3 nucleotides read TGTGCCAGCAGCTTCCCGGGAAGACCGGAGAATGAGCAGTTCTTC. This encodes CASSFPGRPENEQFF.